This section outlines one TCR beta chain sequence together with its context. TCRdb used MiXCR to call clones anew from the PCR reads. The sample yields about 30,000 clones, more than 3.5% seen once. There were no patients who had received any treatment before thyroid surgery. This sample is part of a study of metastatic and nonmetastatic thyroid tumors. V was shortened by 7 bases and J by 11 bases, with 21 bases between the two germline ends. Germline lookup yields CDR1 SEHNR and CDR2 FQNEAQ (reference sequence). The CDR3 sequence is 14 residues long. Sequences were obtained from blood. This sequence joins TRBV7-9 and TRBJ2-1, with D unresolved. The receptor was isolated from a female donor with papillary thyroid cancer or a benign thyroid nodule (not recorded which). Some clones in this sample may be carry-over from other donors' samples. This CDR3 is CASNLQFTGLKQFF. The CDR3 DNA reads as TGTGCCAGCAATTTGCAATTCACCGGGTTAAAGCAGTTCTTC.